This paragraph reports one TCR beta chain. Its antigen is currently unknown. This entry is derived from a study of T cell repertoires in cytomegalovirus infection. Study-wide context: Public TCR beta signatures indicated both CMV infection and matching HLA type. General observations from the study: The ex vivo response was dominated by HLA-C-restricted CMV-specific TCR beta clonotypes. Using cumulative public TCR beta family frequency, the authors identified those who carried CMV together with the relevant HLA.

The CDR3 covers 14 residues. The junction had 5 bases not matched to a gene; V was cut back by 3 bases and J by 6 bases. The V gene's germline CDR1 is SGHTA and CDR2 FQGNSA. TCRdb reanalysed the reads using MiXCR and keeps one entry per CDR3 protein. The table includes about 360,000 distinct CDR3 sequences, 15% to 20% detected once. The TCR comes from a human donor in good health (CMV status not recorded). Some clones in this sample may be carry-over from other donors' samples. Sequenced input: PBMCs. This chain connects TRBV7-2 to TRBJ2-1; 7 bases align to TRBD1. The CDR3 bases are TGTGCCAGCAGCTTCGGGACAGTAGGCAATGAGCAGTTCTTC. Translation gives CASSFGTVGNEQFF.